The 5 T cell receptor beta chains below come from one sample, sequenced in a study of long-term antiretroviral therapy in people with HIV. Survey-level immunoSEQ v3.0 assays were run. Only in-frame clones appear in the TCRdb table, and some are missing; sequencing was by immunoSEQ multiplex PCR. The sample includes tens of thousands of clones, approximately 90% of them seen just once. The material sequenced was unsorted PBMCs, taken 0.6 years after starting antiretroviral therapy. The receptors stem from a man aged 55 to 69 with HIV.

The V gene is TRBV5-8, the J gene TRBJ2-7, with 9 bases aligning to TRBD2. J was trimmed by 5 bases and V by 4 bases; bases with no gene match: 10. The germline CDR1 and CDR2 sequences are SGHTS and YDEGEE. The CDR3 runs 15 residues. In nucleotides, the CDR3 is TGTGCCAGCAGCCCTGGGACTAGCTACGATAACGAGCAGTACTTC. It translates to CASSPGTSYDNEQYF.

V gene TRBV5-1 combines with J gene TRBJ2-7; D uncertain. The CDR3 loop spans 13 amino acids. Per germline, CDR1 SGHRS and CDR2 YFSETQ. Trimming cost V 4 bases and J 2 bases, with 10 bases left between them. This CDR3 is CASSHSTAYEQYF. In nucleotides, the CDR3 is TGCGCCAGCAGCCATTCTACGGCCTACGAGCAGTACTTC.

The CDR3 is CASSPYRGSSEQYF. The CDR3 DNA follows: TGTGCCAGCAGCCCGTACAGGGGTAGTAGCGAGCAGTACTTC. This chain links TRBV7-6 with TRBJ2-7; 7 nucleotides line up with TRBD1. Trimming took 5 bases from V and 6 from J; bases not matched to a gene: 10. The CDR3 has 14 residues. Germline CDR1 is SGHVS and CDR2 is FNYEAQ. Based on the CDR3 plus reference TRBV7-6 and TRBJ2-7, the full variable domain is GAGVSQSPRYKVTKRGQDVALRCDPISGHVSLYWYRQALGQGPEFLTYFNYEAQQDKSGLPNDRFSAERPEGSISTLTIQRTEQRDSAMYRCASSPYRGSSEQYFGPGTRLTVT.

The chain carries TRBV21-1 and TRBJ2-5; TRBD2, the table's D call, lacks a check against the DNA. TRBV21-1 is marked as a pseudogene. The CDR3 extends over 15 amino acids. DNA for the CDR3: TGTGCCAGCATCAAATCTACTAGCGGGAGGGAGACCCAGTACTTC. It is translated as CASIKSTSGRETQYF.

This chain joins TRBV12-5 and TRBJ1-1; the D is unclear. Trimming removed 1 base at V and 5 bases at J, with 8 bases between. The CDR3 spans 13 residues. Germline CDR1 LGHNT, CDR2 FRNRAP. CDR3 amino acids: CASGLEERTEAFF. CDR3 coding DNA: TGTGCTAGTGGTTTGGAGGAGAGGACTGAAGCTTTCTTT.